The next 7 T cell receptor beta chains were all read from a single sample in a study of T cells in Graves' hyperthyroidism and ophthalmopathy. TCR beta CDR3 region amplification was performed from RNA transcripts. The HTBI primer set drove a first-round RT-PCR of the TCR CDR3. TCRdb recomputed calls from the multiplex PCR reads with MiXCR, one row per CDR3 protein. Of approximately 320,000 distinct CDR3 sequences listed, 16% are singletons. Sequencing was done on a sample of blood. Receptors were obtained from a man aged 25-45 years with Graves' hyperthyroidism.

The chain has TRBV4-1 and TRBJ1-1; the D is unclear. CDR1 MGHRA and CDR2 YSYEKL come from the germline V gene. V lost 5 bases, J lost 0 bases, and 13 bases lay in between. This CDR3 is 15 amino acids long. The chain's CDR3 is CASSFSHPLNTEAFF. DNA for the CDR3: TGCGCCAGCAGCTTCAGTCACCCCTTGAACACTGAAGCTTTCTTT.

This clonotype was detected ten times or more. The chain combines TRBV12-3 or TRBV12-4 with TRBJ2-7; D call uncertain. V lost 2 bases and J 3 bases, leaving 8 bases between the germline ends. This CDR3 is built from 13 residues. The CDR3 region is CASSLTRIYEQYF. The CDR3 DNA sequence: TGTGCCAGCAGTTTAACCAGGATCTACGAGCAGTACTTC.

At least ten counts were recorded for this clonotype. This rearrangement joins TRBV3-1 to TRBJ2-5; D call uncertain. V was shortened by 2 bases and J by 7 bases, with 5 bases between the two germline ends. Germline CDR1 and CDR2: LGHDT and YNNKEL (reference sequence). There are 11 residues in the CDR3. CDR3 protein: CASSQTRTQYF. The CDR3 DNA follows: TGTGCCAGCAGCCAAACAAGGACCCAGTACTTC.

The V call is TRBV2, the J call TRBJ1-5; 7 bases map to TRBD1. This CDR3 contains 15 residues. V gave up 1 base and J gave up 5 bases; unmatched junction bases: 5. Germline lookup yields CDR1 SNHLY and CDR2 FYNNEI. The CDR3 region is CASSEDRGHHQPQHF. CDR3 sequence (DNA): TGTGCCAGCAGTGAAGACAGGGGCCACCATCAGCCCCAGCATTTT.

The CDR3 loop is CASRGAGGNYNEQFF. The DNA of the CDR3 is TGTGCCAGCAGAGGGGCTGGGGGAAACTACAATGAGCAGTTCTTC. The chain recombines TRBV6-1 with TRBJ2-1; perhaps D is TRBD1 or TRBD2 (5 bases each). Germline V gives CDR1 MNHNS, CDR2 SASEGT. The CDR3 consists of 15 residues. V was pared by 6 bases and J by 3 bases, with 15 bases between.

This clonotype was observed once. CDR3 residues: CASSSMGTANYGYTF. CDR3 DNA: TGTGCCAGCAGCTCCATGGGGACAGCTAACTATGGCTACACCTTC. This rearrangement joins TRBV6-1 to TRBJ1-2; TRBD1 matches at 7 bases. V trimming: 6 bases; J trimming: 0 bases; junction bases outside the gene matches: 7. CDR3 length: 15 residues. From germline, CDR1 is MNHNS and CDR2 SASEGT.

The rearrangement uses TRBV10-3 and TRBJ2-7, with 10 bases matching TRBD1. The germline V gene has CDR1 ENHRY and CDR2 SYGVKD. The V gene end was trimmed by 1 base and the J gene end by 0 bases; junction bases not matched to a gene: 15. The CDR3 sequence is 20 residues long. The CDR3 here is CAISEFSINTGTGASYEQYF. The CDR3 DNA sequence: TGTGCCATCAGTGAGTTCTCCATCAATACCGGGACAGGGGCCTCCTACGAGCAGTACTTC.